A single sample gave rise to the 21 T cell receptor beta chains below, sequenced in a study of blood T cell repertoires in COVID-19. Only in-frame clones appear in the TCRdb table, and some are missing; sequencing was by immunoSEQ multiplex PCR. The sample lists about 33,000 clones, around 90% occurring once. The source material was peripheral blood. These receptors all stem from a human donor in a cohort sampled during active COVID-19.

The chain is built from TRBV10-3 and TRBJ2-7, with a weak D call TRBD1 (6 bases). Germline V gene sequence: CDR1 ENHRY, CDR2 SYGVKD. The V and J ends lost 4 bases and 6 bases respectively, with 19 bases between them. CDR3 length equals 15 residues. CDR3 nucleotides: TGTGCCATCAGTGCCTTAAAAGCAGGGGATAGCGAGCAGTACTTC. Protein sequence: CAISALKAGDSEQYF.

The V and J genes are TRBV5-1 and TRBJ2-1, with D perhaps TRBD2 (6 bases). Germline V lookup: CDR1 SGHRS, CDR2 YFSETQ. The CDR3 is made up of 18 amino acids. The V end lost 2 bases, the J end lost 0 bases, and 18 bases lay between the germline ends. In nucleotides, the CDR3 is TGCGCCAGCAGCTTAACCGCGGCGGGGACCAGCTCCTACAATGAGCAGTTCTTC. It codes for CASSLTAAGTSSYNEQFF.

This clone is a singleton in its sample. The V gene is TRBV18, the J gene TRBJ2-2; 12 nucleotides match TRBD1. V lost 7 bases and J lost 1; bases outside the gene matches: 10. CDR1 and CDR2 from the germline V gene are KGHSH and LQKENI. The CDR3 length is 18 residues. The CDR3 bases are TGTGCCAGCTTACCCGGGACAGGGGGCATGGAGAACACCGGGGAGCTGTTTTTT. It specifies CASLPGTGGMENTGELFF.

The chain has TRBV27 and TRBJ2-1; a weak D match, TRBD2 (6 bases). The length of the CDR3 is 11 residues. V was trimmed by 10 bases and J by 12 bases, leaving 16 bases between them. Germline V CDR1 and CDR2: MNHEY, SMNVEV (reference sequence). CDR3 in amino acids: CATNPREGQFF. CDR3 bases: TGTGCCACCAACCCGCGGGAAGGGCAGTTCTTC.

The rearrangement uses TRBV5-1 and TRBJ1-1, with D possibly matching TRBD1 (5 bases). V lost 4 bases and J 7 bases, leaving 14 bases between the germline ends. The CDR3 is made up of 13 amino acids. Germline CDR1 and CDR2: SGHRS and YFSETQ. DNA for the CDR3: TGCGCCAGCAGCCCCTTCACGGGGGTTGAAGCTTTCTTT. Its protein is CASSPFTGVEAFF.

V usage is TRBV19 and J usage is TRBJ2-1, with D perhaps TRBD1 (6 bases). V dropped 5 bases and J dropped 13 bases, with 12 bases sitting between them. Per germline, CDR1 LNHDA and CDR2 SQIVND (reference sequence). This CDR3 has 11 residues. The CDR3 region is CASSLLGTQFF. The DNA of the CDR3 is TGTGCCAGTAGTTTACTAGGGACACAGTTCTTC. Drawing the rest from reference TRBV19 and TRBJ2-1, the complete variable domain is DGGITQSPKYLFRKEGQNVTLSCEQNLNHDAMYWYRQDPGQGLRLIYYSQIVNDFQKGDIAEGYSVSREKKESFPLTVTSAQKNPTAFYLCASSLLGTQFFGPGTRLTVL.

The rearrangement joins TRBV5-1 to TRBJ2-2; D perhaps matches TRBD2 (5 bases). This CDR3 has 12 amino acids. V lost 1 base and J 8 bases, leaving 6 bases between the germline ends. Germline CDR1 and CDR2: SGHRS and YFSETQ. The CDR3: CASSLTGGELFF. CDR3 sequence (DNA): TGCGCCAGCAGCTTGACGGGAGGGGAGCTGTTTTTT.

The genes are TRBV7-8 and TRBJ2-7; the D gene is possibly TRBD1 (6 bases). Trimming took 5 bases from V and 0 from J, leaving 11 bases between them. The CDR3 spans 14 residues. CDR1 SGHVS and CDR2 FQNEAQ come from the germline V gene. Here the CDR3 DNA reads TGTGCCAGCAGCCCGCGGACAGCCTCCTACGAGCAGTACTTC. It translates to CASSPRTASYEQYF.

The chain employs TRBV2 and TRBJ1-6; tentatively, D is TRBD1 (6 bases). Trimming removed 2 bases at V and 8 bases at J, with 19 bases between. Looked up from germline, CDR1 is SNHLY and CDR2 is FYNNEI. The CDR3 is made up of 17 amino acids. CDR3 protein: CASSERRQYRVHSPLHF. CDR3 in DNA: TGTGCCAGCAGTGAAAGAAGGCAGTACAGGGTTCATTCACCCCTCCACTTT.

This sequence joins TRBV27 and TRBJ2-7; 10 nucleotides align to TRBD1. The germline CDR1 and CDR2 sequences are MNHEY and SMNVEV (reference sequence). V shed 2 bases and J 2 bases; nucleotides not matched to a gene: 6. There are 16 residues in the CDR3. The CDR3 nucleotides are TGTGCCAGCAGTTTACTGGGGGACAGGGGACCCTACGAGCAGTACTTC. Residues: CASSLLGDRGPYEQYF.

V gene TRBV11-3 combines with J gene TRBJ1-1, with a weak D call TRBD1 (5 bases). This CDR3 comprises 15 residues. With 1 base removed from V and 3 bases from J, the gap between germline ends came to 12 bases. In germline, CDR1 is SGHNT, CDR2 YENEEA. CDR3 loop: CASSLGGSGDTEAFF. The CDR3 region has the DNA TGTGCCAGCAGCTTAGGGGGCTCGGGGGACACTGAAGCTTTCTTT.

This chain connects TRBV19 to TRBJ1-5, with TRBD1 matching over 12 bases. The V gene's germline CDR1 is LNHDA and CDR2 SQIVND (reference sequence). This CDR3 contains 15 residues. The J segment lost 6 bases and the V segment lost 6 bases, leaving 6 bases of the junction unmatched. In DNA form, the CDR3 reads TGTGCCAGTAGCCCGGGACAGGGGGCCTTTCAGCCCCAGCATTTT. Translating it yields CASSPGQGAFQPQHF.

The V and J genes are TRBV4-3 and TRBJ2-1, with 8 bases fitting TRBD2. V was pared by 6 bases and J by 3 bases, with 10 bases of the junction left unmatched. Germline assignment: CDR1 LGHNA and CDR2 YSLEER. The CDR3 totals 16 residues. Here the CDR3 DNA reads TGCGCCAGCAGTCCTCGTACTAGCGGACTCTACAATGAGCAGTTCTTC. Encoded protein: CASSPRTSGLYNEQFF.

V is TRBV28 and J is TRBJ1-1; no clear D. The length of the CDR3 is 15 residues. CDR1 and CDR2 (germline): MDHEN, SYDVKM. Trimming took 4 bases from V and 0 from J, leaving 12 bases between them. The CDR3 protein is CASSSIRLMNTEAFF. The CDR3, as DNA: TGTGCCAGCAGTTCTATCCGACTGATGAACACTGAAGCTTTCTTT.

This clone came up once. The V call is TRBV28, the J call TRBJ2-7; 8 positions match TRBD1. V was pared by 6 bases and J by 3 bases, with 10 bases of the junction left unmatched. This CDR3 has 15 residues. The germline gives CDR1 MDHEN, CDR2 SYDVKM. The CDR3 protein is CASSRIGQGGYEQYF. As DNA, the CDR3 is TGTGCCAGCAGCCGAATAGGACAGGGAGGCTACGAGCAGTACTTC.

This chain connects TRBV5-6 to TRBJ2-5, with D perhaps matching TRBD1 (6 bases). The length of the CDR3 is 16 residues. Germline CDR1 is SGHDT and CDR2 is YYEEEE. Trimming removed 3 bases from V and 2 bases from J, with 17 bases in between. CDR3 coding DNA: TGTGCCAGCAGCTCCGTCACAGGGAAACCTCAAGAGACCCAGTACTTC. Translation gives CASSSVTGKPQETQYF.

The V and J genes are TRBV11-2 and TRBJ2-1; no firm D call. The germline V gene encodes CDR1 SGHAT and CDR2 FQNNGV. CDR3 length: 12 amino acids. V dropped 5 bases and J dropped 8 bases, with 10 bases sitting between them. Here the CDR3 reads CASSHPGDEQFF. CDR3 DNA sequence: TGTGCCAGCAGCCACCCGGGTGATGAGCAGTTCTTC.

This sequence joins TRBV11-1 and TRBJ2-7; 9 bases agree with TRBD1. There are 15 residues in the CDR3. Germline assignment: CDR1 SGHAT and CDR2 FQDESV (reference sequence). The V gene end was trimmed by 5 bases and the J gene end by 5 bases; junction bases not matched to a gene: 10. CDR3 coding DNA: TGTGCCAGCAGCATCCGGAGGACAGGGGACCACGAGCAGTACTTC. Protein product: CASSIRRTGDHEQYF.

The CDR3 reads CASSYGGRNGELFF. The CDR3 DNA sequence: TGTGCCAGCAGTTATGGCGGGAGGAACGGGGAGCTGTTTTTT. This chain links TRBV6-2 or TRBV6-3 with TRBJ2-2; TRBD2 agrees at 8 bases. Germline V gene sequence: CDR1 MNHEY, CDR2 SVGEGT. This CDR3 is 14 amino acids long. V lost 3 bases and J lost 7; bases outside the gene matches: 4.

The chain recombines TRBV3-1 (or the pseudogene TRBV3-2) with TRBJ2-5, with TRBD2 identical over 10 bases. This CDR3 spans 15 amino acids. V trimming: 1 base; J trimming: 5 bases; junction bases outside the gene matches: 4. Germline values: CDR1 LGHDT, CDR2 YNNKEL (reference sequence). DNA of the CDR3: TGTGCCAGCAGCCAAGGAGCGGGGGGGCTTGAGACCCAGTACTTC. Amino acids: CASSQGAGGLETQYF.

The chain combines TRBV24-1 with TRBJ2-1, with D possibly TRBD2 on 5 matching bases. The germline gives CDR1 KGHDR, CDR2 SFDVKD. The germline V and J ends were trimmed by 7 bases and 8 bases, with 17 bases remaining between them. This CDR3 is 14 amino acids long. The CDR3 loop is CATSHDLGGHEQFF. As DNA, the CDR3 is TGTGCCACCAGCCATGACCTTGGAGGCCATGAGCAGTTCTTC.